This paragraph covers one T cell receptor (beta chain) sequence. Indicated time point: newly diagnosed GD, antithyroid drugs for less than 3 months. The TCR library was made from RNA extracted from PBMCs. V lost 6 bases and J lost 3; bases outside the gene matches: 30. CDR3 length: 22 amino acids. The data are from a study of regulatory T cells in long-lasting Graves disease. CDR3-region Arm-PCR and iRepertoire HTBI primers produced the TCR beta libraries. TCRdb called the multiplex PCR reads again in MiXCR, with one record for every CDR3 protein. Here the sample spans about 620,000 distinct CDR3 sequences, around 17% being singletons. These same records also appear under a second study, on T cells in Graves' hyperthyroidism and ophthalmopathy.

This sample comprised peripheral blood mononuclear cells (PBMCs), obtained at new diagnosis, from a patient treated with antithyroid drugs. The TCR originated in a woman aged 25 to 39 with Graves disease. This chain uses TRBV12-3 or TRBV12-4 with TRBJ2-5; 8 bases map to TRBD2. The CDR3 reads CASSDDEFDKGTREGGEETQYF. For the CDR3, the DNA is TGTGCCAGCAGCGACGATGAGTTTGATAAAGGCACACGGGAGGGGGGAGAAGAGACCCAGTACTTC.